Shown below are 10 T cell receptor beta chains from a single sample sequenced in a study of blood T cells in healthy people across ages. Next came a second PCR, run for 7 to 11 cycles, which used a sample-barcoded 5' primer along with a J-beta primer mix. TCRdb re-called the 5' RACE reads with MiXCR, one entry per CDR3 protein. Of approximately 1,000,000 distinct CDR3 sequences listed, roughly two fifths are singletons. Sequenced: blood. Source of these receptors: a man aged 18-30 years in good health.

The chain recombines TRBV20-1 with TRBJ1-1; D gene ambiguous. Germline-derived CDR1 and CDR2 are DFQATT and SNEGSKA (reference sequence). This CDR3 comprises 12 residues. The V end was cut by 1 base, the J end by 3 bases, with 6 bases between. CDR3 region: CSARVRDTEAFF. The DNA for the CDR3 is TGCAGTGCTAGAGTAAGAGACACTGAAGCTTTCTTT.

The chain combines TRBV12-3 or TRBV12-4 with TRBJ2-2, with a possible D match to TRBD2 (6 bases). The length of the CDR3 is 17 residues. Trimming took off 3 bases at V and 0 bases at J, with 14 bases between the two ends. The CDR3, as DNA: TGTGCCAGCAGTTTTGGTGGGGGACTTACGAACACCGGGGAGCTGTTTTTT. Its translation is CASSFGGGLTNTGELFF.

On this clonotype itself: Its ends do not fully match the called genes, so a read error is possible. This rearrangement joins TRBV10-3 to TRBJ1-2; D not certain. Germline-derived CDR1 and CDR2 are ENHRY and SYGVKD. The length of the CDR3 is 16 residues. CDR3 coding DNA: TGTGCCATCAGGGAGAGTCTAGACCGGGGTCACTACGGCTACACCTTC. As protein: CAIRESLDRGHYGYTF.

The chain links TRBV12-3 or TRBV12-4 to TRBJ2-3; 8 nucleotides match TRBD2. V shed 7 bases, J shed 2 bases, and the junction held 11 bases outside the gene matches. The CDR3 is made up of 16 amino acids. The CDR3 DNA follows: TGTGCCAGCACCCGGTGGGGTAGCGGGGACACAGATACGCAGTATTTT. It codes for CASTRWGSGDTDTQYF.

A word on this clonotype: Likely a read error: the CDR3 ends without its conserved phenylalanine or tryptophan. The chain recombines TRBV12-3 or TRBV12-4 with TRBJ2-3; D not resolved. The CDR3 is 13 residues long. The V and J ends lost 5 bases and 1 base respectively, with 7 bases between them. The chain's CDR3 is CASSPVGTDTQYS. The CDR3, as DNA: TGTGCCAGCAGTCCTGTTGGCACAGATACGCAGTATTCT.

This chain uses TRBV20-1 with TRBJ2-1, with 9 bases identical to TRBD2. The germline V gene has CDR1 DFQATT and CDR2 SNEGSKA (reference sequence). The CDR3 covers 13 residues. J lost 5 bases, V lost 6 bases, and 5 bases had no gene match. CDR3 protein: CSARLADNNEQFF. The CDR3 coding sequence is TGCAGTGCCCGACTAGCGGACAACAATGAGCAGTTCTTC.

About this clonotype itself: The CDR3 does not end in the conserved phenylalanine or tryptophan, so this is likely a read error. The chain uses TRBV27 and TRBJ2-7; either TRBD1 or TRBD2 may supply D (6 bases each). In germline, CDR1 is MNHEY, CDR2 SMNVEV (reference sequence). This CDR3 contains 14 residues. V was pared by 8 bases and J by 0 bases, with 14 bases between. CDR3 loop: CASGGTFSSYEQYL. The CDR3 coding sequence is TGTGCCAGCGGGGGGACATTTAGCTCCTACGAGCAGTACCTC.

This chain links TRBV6-1 with TRBJ2-5; D is unclear. V lost 5 bases, J lost 0 bases, and 10 bases lay in between. Germline V gene lookup returns CDR1 MNHNS and CDR2 SASEGT. CDR3 size: 14 residues. The CDR3 DNA sequence: TGTGCCAGCAGTCACTACGGGTACCAAGAGACCCAGTACTTC. Translation gives CASSHYGYQETQYF.

The chain uses TRBV7-9 and TRBJ1-5; maybe TRBD1 (5 bases). V lost 5 bases and J 3 bases, leaving 14 bases between the germline ends. Germline V gene sequence: CDR1 SEHNR, CDR2 FQNEAQ (reference sequence). This CDR3 is built from 15 residues. In nucleotides, the CDR3 is TGTGCCAGCAGCAATACGACAGTTACCAATCAGCCCCAGCATTTT. It is translated as CASSNTTVTNQPQHF.

In regard to this clonotype: The junction and the germline gene differ at one end; a read error may be behind it. The rearrangement uses TRBV12-3 or TRBV12-4 and TRBJ1-1; weak D call: TRBD1 (5 bases). The CDR3 totals 15 residues. CDR3 residues: CAGSYRGPGRTEAFF. The CDR3, as DNA: TGTGCCGGCAGTTACCGGGGCCCGGGAAGGACTGAAGCTTTCTTT.